These 10 T cell receptor beta chains came from one sample sequenced in a study of CD8 T cells in ankylosing spondylitis (dated by TCRdb to the late 2010s). Libraries were prepared through 5' RACE. TCRdb shows the sequencer as Illumina HiSeq 2500. The public sequencing data were trimmed at Q25 with fastp and processed into clonotypes with MiXCR by TCRdb, which kept only in-frame beta chains. Entries are consolidated by CDR3 protein sequence, retaining the most common genes and DNA. Within this sample are 310,000 or so distinct CDR3 sequences, with approximately 20% of them counted one time only. Around 7.8% of the sample is in the top ten clones. The sequenced material came from blood, either unsorted or a sorted T cell fraction (not recorded which). The receptors were gathered from a male donor with ankylosing spondylitis or in good health (not recorded which).

J is TRBJ2-7 and V is TRBV28; 7 bases align to TRBD1. The CDR3 has 14 residues. V lost 5 bases, J lost 3 bases, and 7 bases stayed unmatched. In germline, CDR1 is MDHEN, CDR2 SYDVKM. The CDR3 DNA sequence: TGTGCCAGCAGTGTGACAGGGAGAAACTACGAGCAGTACGTC. This sequence encodes CASSVTGRNYEQYV.

This clonotype has only one observation. The chain combines TRBV7-9 with TRBJ2-5; 9 nucleotides match TRBD2. Unmatched junction bases numbered 8, after V lost 5 bases and J lost 1 base. The CDR3 length is 16 residues. Germline V gene sequence: CDR1 SEHNR, CDR2 FQNEAQ (reference sequence). The CDR3 is CASSVRLAVGQETQYF. The CDR3 coding sequence is TGTGCCAGCAGCGTTAGACTAGCGGTGGGCCAAGAGACCCAGTACTTC.

This clonotype was detected a few times. The J gene is TRBJ2-5, the V gene TRBV6-1; D not resolved. V was trimmed by 8 bases and J by 2 bases, leaving 15 bases between them. The germline CDR1 and CDR2 sequences are MNHNS and SASEGT. The CDR3 is made up of 14 amino acids. The CDR3 bases are TGTGCCAGCCTCCTGGACGGCGTACAAGAGACCCAGTACTTC. This sequence encodes CASLLDGVQETQYF.

The CDR3 sequence: CASSGLAGLSYEQYV. Written as DNA, the CDR3 is TGTGCCAGCAGTGGGCTAGCGGGCCTGTCCTACGAGCAGTACGTC. V gene TRBV28 combines with J gene TRBJ2-7; 8 positions match TRBD2. Germline trimming cut 5 bases from V and 1 base from J; bases unmatched to any gene: 7. The CDR3 runs to 15 residues. In germline, CDR1 is MDHEN, CDR2 SYDVKM.

The chain employs TRBV11-2 and TRBJ2-1; 13 nucleotides match TRBD2. Germline loops: CDR1 SGHAT, CDR2 FQNNGV. The CDR3 covers 18 residues. The junction had 8 bases not matched to a gene; V was cut back by 5 bases and J by 1 base. The CDR3 DNA reads TGTGCCAGCAGCCCCAGTGGACTAGCGGGAGCTTCCTACAATGAGCAGTTCTTC. Its protein product is CASSPSGLAGASYNEQFF.

For this clonotype: A much larger clone is a single base away; this may be a read error. This sequence joins TRBV5-1 and TRBJ2-2, with unresolved D. This CDR3 region has 14 residues. Germline V gives CDR1 SGHRS, CDR2 YFSETQ. The CDR3 bases are TGCGCCTGCAGCCCGGTGTCCCAAACCGGGGAGCTGTTTTTT. It specifies CACSPVSQTGELFF.

The CDR3 loop reads CASRARAESEAFF. The CDR3 DNA sequence: TGTGCCAGCAGGGCCAGAGCTGAATCTGAAGCTTTCTTT. This chain uses TRBV6-1 with TRBJ1-1; D is undetermined. V was trimmed by 6 bases and J by 6 bases, leaving 14 bases between them. The germline V gene has CDR1 MNHNS and CDR2 SASEGT. CDR3 size: 13 residues.

The chain joins TRBV5-1 to TRBJ2-1; the match to TRBD1 covers 7 bases. This CDR3 is built from 15 residues. V shed 1 base and J 5 bases; nucleotides not matched to a gene: 6. Germline V gene lookup returns CDR1 SGHRS and CDR2 YFSETQ. The CDR3 spells CASSLTGVGDNEQFF. In DNA, the CDR3 is TGCGCCAGCAGCTTGACAGGGGTTGGGGACAATGAGCAGTTCTTC.

In its sample, this clonotype was seen a few times. This sequence joins TRBV5-1 and TRBJ1-1; possible D gene TRBD1, 5 bases. The V and J ends lost 0 bases and 8 bases respectively, with 8 bases between them. Germline values: CDR1 SGHRS, CDR2 YFSETQ. The CDR3 has 12 residues. CDR3 DNA sequence: TGCGCCAGCAGCTTGGTCGCAGGGGAAGCTTTCTTT. As protein: CASSLVAGEAFF.

This clonotype was counted a few times. The rearrangement uses TRBV4-1 and TRBJ1-5; D is perhaps TRBD1 (6 bases). Germline CDR1 reads MGHRA; CDR2 reads YSYEKL. The CDR3 has 16 amino acids. The germline V and J ends were trimmed by 1 base and 4 bases, with 14 bases remaining between them. The CDR3 is CASSQVSGAANQPQHF. CDR3 in DNA: TGCGCCAGCAGCCAAGTTTCGGGGGCAGCGAATCAGCCCCAGCATTTT.